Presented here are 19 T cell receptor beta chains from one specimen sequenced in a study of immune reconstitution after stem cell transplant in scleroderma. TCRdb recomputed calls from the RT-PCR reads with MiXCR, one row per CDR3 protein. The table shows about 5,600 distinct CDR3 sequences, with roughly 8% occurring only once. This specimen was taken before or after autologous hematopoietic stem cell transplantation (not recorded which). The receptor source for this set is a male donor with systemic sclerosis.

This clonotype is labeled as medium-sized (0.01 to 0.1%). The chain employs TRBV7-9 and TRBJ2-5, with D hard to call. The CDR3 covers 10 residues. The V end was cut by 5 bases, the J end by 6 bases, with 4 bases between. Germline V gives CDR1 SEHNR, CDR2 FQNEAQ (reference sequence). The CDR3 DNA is TGTGCCAGCAGCACGAAGACCCAGTACTTC. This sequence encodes CASSTKTQYF.

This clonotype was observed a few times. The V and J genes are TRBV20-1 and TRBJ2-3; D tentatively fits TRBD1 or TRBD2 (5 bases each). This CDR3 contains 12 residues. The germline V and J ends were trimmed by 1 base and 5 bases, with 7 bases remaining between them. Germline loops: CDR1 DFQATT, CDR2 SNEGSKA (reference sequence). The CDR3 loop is CSARVGEDTQYF. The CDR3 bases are TGCAGTGCTAGAGTGGGGGAAGATACGCAGTATTTT.

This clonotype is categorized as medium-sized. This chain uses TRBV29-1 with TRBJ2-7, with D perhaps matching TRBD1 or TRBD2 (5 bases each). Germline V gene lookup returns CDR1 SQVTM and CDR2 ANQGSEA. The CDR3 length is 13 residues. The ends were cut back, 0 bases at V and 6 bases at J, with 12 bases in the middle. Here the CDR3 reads CSVEEGVSSEQYF. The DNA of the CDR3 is TGCAGCGTTGAAGAGGGGGTGAGCTCCGAGCAGTACTTC.

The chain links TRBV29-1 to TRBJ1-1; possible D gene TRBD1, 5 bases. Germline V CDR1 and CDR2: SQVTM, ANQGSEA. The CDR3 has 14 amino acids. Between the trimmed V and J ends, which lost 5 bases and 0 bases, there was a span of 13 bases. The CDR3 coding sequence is TGCAGCGTTCCGCGCATGGACATGAACACTGAAGCTTTCTTT. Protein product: CSVPRMDMNTEAFF. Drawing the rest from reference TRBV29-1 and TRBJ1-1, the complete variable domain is SAVISQKPSRDICQRGTSLTIQCQVDSQVTMMFWYRQQPGQSLTLIATANQGSEATYESGFVIDKFPISRPNLTFSTLTVSNMSPEDSSIYLCSVPRMDMNTEAFFGQGTRLTVV.

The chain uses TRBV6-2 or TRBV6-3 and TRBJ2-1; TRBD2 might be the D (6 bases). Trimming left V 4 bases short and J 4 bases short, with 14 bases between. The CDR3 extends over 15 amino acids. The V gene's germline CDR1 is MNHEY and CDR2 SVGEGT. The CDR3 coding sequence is TGTGCCAGCAGTTTTAGCGGAGGGGTGTACAATGAGCAGTTCTTC. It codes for CASSFSGGVYNEQFF.

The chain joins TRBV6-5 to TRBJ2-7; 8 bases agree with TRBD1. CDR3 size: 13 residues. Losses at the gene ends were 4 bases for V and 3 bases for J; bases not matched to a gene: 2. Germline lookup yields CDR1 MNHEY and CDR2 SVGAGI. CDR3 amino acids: CASSSGQGYEQYF. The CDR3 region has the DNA TGTGCCAGCAGTTCCGGACAGGGCTACGAGCAGTACTTC.

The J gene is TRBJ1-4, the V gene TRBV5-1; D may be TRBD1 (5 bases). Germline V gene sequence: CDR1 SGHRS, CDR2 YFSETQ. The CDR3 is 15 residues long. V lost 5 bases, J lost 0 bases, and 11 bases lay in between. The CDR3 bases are TGCGCCAGCAGGCGGGGGGACTCAACTAATGAAAAACTGTTTTTT. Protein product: CASRRGDSTNEKLFF.

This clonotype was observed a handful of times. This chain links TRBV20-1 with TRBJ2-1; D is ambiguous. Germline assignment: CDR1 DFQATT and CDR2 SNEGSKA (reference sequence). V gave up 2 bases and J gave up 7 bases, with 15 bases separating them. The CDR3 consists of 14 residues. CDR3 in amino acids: CSARTGISGNEQFF. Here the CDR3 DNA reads TGCAGTGCTAGAACTGGGATCTCTGGAAATGAGCAGTTCTTC.

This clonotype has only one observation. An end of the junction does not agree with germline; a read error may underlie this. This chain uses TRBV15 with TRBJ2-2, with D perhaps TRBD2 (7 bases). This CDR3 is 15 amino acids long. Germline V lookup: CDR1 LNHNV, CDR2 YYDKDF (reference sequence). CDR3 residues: CATSPGGANAGELFF. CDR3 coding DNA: TGTGCCACCAGCCCGGGGGGCGCGAACGCCGGGGAGCTGTTTTTT.

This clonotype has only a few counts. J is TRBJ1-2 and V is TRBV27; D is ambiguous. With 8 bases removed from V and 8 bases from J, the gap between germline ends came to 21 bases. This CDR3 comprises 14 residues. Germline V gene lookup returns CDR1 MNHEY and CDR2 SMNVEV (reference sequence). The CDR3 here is CASGSGNFRLGYTF. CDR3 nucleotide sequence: TGTGCCAGCGGTTCGGGGAATTTCCGGTTGGGCTACACCTTC.

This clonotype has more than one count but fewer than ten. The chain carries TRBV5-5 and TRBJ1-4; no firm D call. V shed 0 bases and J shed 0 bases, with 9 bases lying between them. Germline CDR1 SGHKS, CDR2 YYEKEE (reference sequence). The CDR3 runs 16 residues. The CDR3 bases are TGTGCCAGCAGCTTGGGCGACCGATCAACTAATGAAAAACTGTTTTTT. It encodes CASSLGDRSTNEKLFF.

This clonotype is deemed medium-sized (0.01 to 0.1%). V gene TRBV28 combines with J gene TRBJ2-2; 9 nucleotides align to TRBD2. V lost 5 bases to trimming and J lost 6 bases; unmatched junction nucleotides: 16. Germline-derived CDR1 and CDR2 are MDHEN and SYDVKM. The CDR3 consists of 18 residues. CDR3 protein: CASSGPPRLAGWSGELFF. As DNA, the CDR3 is TGTGCCAGCAGTGGGCCCCCCCGGCTAGCGGGATGGTCCGGGGAGCTGTTTTTT.

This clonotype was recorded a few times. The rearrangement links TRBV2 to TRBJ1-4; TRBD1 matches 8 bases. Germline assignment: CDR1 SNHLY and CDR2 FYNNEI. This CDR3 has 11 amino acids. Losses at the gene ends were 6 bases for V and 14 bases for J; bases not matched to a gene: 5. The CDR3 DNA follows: TGTGCCAGCAGGGGACAGGTGGGGCTGTTTTTT. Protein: CASRGQVGLFF.

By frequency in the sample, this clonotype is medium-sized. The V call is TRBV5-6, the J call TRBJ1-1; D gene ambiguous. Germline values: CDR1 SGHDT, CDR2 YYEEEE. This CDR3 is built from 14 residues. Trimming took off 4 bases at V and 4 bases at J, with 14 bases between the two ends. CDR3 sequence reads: CASSTSGKFTEAFF. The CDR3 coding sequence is TGTGCCAGCAGCACCTCAGGAAAATTCACTGAAGCTTTCTTT.

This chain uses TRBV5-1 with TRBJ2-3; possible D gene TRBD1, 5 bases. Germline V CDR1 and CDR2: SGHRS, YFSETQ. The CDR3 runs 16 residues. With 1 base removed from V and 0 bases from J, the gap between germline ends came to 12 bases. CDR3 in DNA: TGCGCCAGCAGCTTGTGGGGCGGTACTAGCACAGATACGCAGTATTTT. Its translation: CASSLWGGTSTDTQYF.

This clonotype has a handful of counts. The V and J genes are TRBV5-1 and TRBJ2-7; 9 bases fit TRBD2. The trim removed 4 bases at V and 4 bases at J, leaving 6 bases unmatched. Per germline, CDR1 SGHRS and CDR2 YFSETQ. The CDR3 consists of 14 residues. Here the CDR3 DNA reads TGCGCCAGCAGCGATGGGACTAGCAGATACGAGCAGTACTTC. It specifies CASSDGTSRYEQYF.

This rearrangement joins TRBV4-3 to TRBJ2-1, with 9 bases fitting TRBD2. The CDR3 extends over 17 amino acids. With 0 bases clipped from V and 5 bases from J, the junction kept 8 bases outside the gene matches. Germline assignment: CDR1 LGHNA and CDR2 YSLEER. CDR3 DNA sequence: TGCGCCAGCAGCCAAGATGCGGGGGGGGTACTCAACAATGAGCAGTTCTTC. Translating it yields CASSQDAGGVLNNEQFF.

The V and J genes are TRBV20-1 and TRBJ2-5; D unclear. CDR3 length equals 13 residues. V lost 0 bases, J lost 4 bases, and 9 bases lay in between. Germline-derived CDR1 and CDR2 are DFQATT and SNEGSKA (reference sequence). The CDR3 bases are TGCAGTGCTAGAGATACCCAAGGAGAGACCCAGTACTTC. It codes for CSARDTQGETQYF.

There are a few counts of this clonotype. The CDR3 nucleotides read TGTGCCAGCACCCTGACAGGGTTTGGAGAAAAACTGTTTTTT. Translating gives CASTLTGFGEKLFF. V and J are TRBV12-3 or TRBV12-4 and TRBJ1-4; 7 bases agree with TRBD1. J gave up 8 bases and V 7 bases, and 10 bases lay outside the gene matches. CDR3 length: 14 residues.